These 2 T cell receptor beta chains originate from one sample sequenced in a study of response to subunit inactivated influenza vaccine. One entry per CDR3 protein results from TCRdb running MiXCR on the RT-PCR reads. The repertoire has roughly 520,000 distinct CDR3 sequences, 25% of them found once; the top ten carry around 2%. The source material was CD4+ T cells sorted from PBMCs, sampled about 5 days after vaccination. These receptors came from a man aged 50 or older who received an inactivated influenza vaccine.

The chain carries TRBV4-2 and TRBJ1-6; TRBD1 matches 8 bases. The CDR3 extends over 16 amino acids. V shed 0 bases, J shed 6 bases, and the junction held 4 bases outside the gene matches. Germline assignment: CDR1 LGHNA and CDR2 YNFKEQ. This chain's CDR3 is CASSQDWQGANSPLHF. DNA for the CDR3: TGTGCCAGCAGCCAAGATTGGCAGGGGGCTAATTCACCCCTCCACTTT.

This clonotype was seen only a few times. The CDR3 reads CASSLGGLASWAQYF. The CDR3 bases are TGTGCCAGCAGTTTAGGGGGACTAGCGTCGTGGGCGCAGTATTTT. The genes are TRBV12-3 or TRBV12-4 and TRBJ2-3, with 10 bases matching TRBD2. The CDR3 consists of 15 residues. With V trimmed by 1 base and J by 10 bases, 8 bases remained unmatched.